This entry describes one T cell receptor beta chain. This sample is part of a study of shared clonotypes between healthy human individuals. The wider study: Donors were a couple of women and three men aged 18 to 49. Researchers assigned three CD4 naive, three CD4 memory, two CD8 naive and one CD8 memory plate to each donor.

After removal of 5 bases from V and 8 bases from J, the junction contained 2 bases not matched to a gene. The CDR3 is 12 residues long. Germline V gene sequence: CDR1 SEHNR, CDR2 FQNEAQ (reference sequence). The authors split each subset's genomic DNA evenly across several immunoSEQ plates. Profiled with immunoSEQ multiplex PCR; TCRdb holds only in-frame clones, not every one. The repertoire holds about 1 million clones, more than 60% seen once, with approximately 1.5% in the top ten. This clonotype originated in a man between 18 and 35 years old in good health. The sequenced sample consisted of memory CD4+ T cells sorted from blood. Subset given: CD45RA-negative fraction. The V call is TRBV7-9, the J call TRBJ1-1; 10 bases are a match to TRBD1. DNA for the CDR3: TGTGCCAGCAGCCTGGGACAGGGGGAAGCTTTCTTT. It codes for CASSLGQGEAFF.